This TCR beta chain was sequenced in a study of blood T cell repertoires in COVID-19. The table came from immunoSEQ multiplex PCR; TCRdb's copy has only in-frame clones and leaves some out. The data hold a few hundred thousand clones, with roughly 86% observed a single time. Germline CDR1 is MDHEN and CDR2 is SYDVKM. The V end lost 3 bases, the J end lost 3 bases, and 14 bases lay between the germline ends. The length of the CDR3 is 15 residues. This TCR came from a man between 60 and 75 years old with acute or convalescent COVID-19. Sequenced sample: peripheral blood. This chain links TRBV28 with TRBJ1-2, with unresolved D. CDR3 DNA: TGTGCCAGCAGTTTTTGGGCCGCTAAAGACTATGGCTACACCTTC. Protein: CASSFWAAKDYGYTF.